The clone carrying this T cell receptor beta chain was counted between two and nine times. Each CDR3 protein is one row after TCRdb ran MiXCR on the RT-PCR reads. Among about a million distinct CDR3 sequences listed, more than 15% were seen once. This entry belongs to a study of patients and donors after allogeneic stem cell transplantation. V was clipped by 7 bases and J by 3 bases, with 12 bases between them. This CDR3 is built from 12 residues. Germline V gene sequence: CDR1 SQVTM, CDR2 ANQGSEA. Sequencing input: blood, either unsorted or a sorted T cell fraction (not recorded which). This TCR was recovered from a human donor who was either an allogeneic HSCT recipient or a stem cell or donor lymphocyte infusion donor (not recorded which). It is not recorded whose cells these are; they may come from a transplant donor. This chain connects TRBV29-1 to TRBJ2-5, with D tentatively TRBD1 (6 bases). DNA of the CDR3: TGCAGCGCTTTGACAGGCAAAGAGACCCAGTACTTC. Translating it yields CSALTGKETQYF.